This record looks at one T cell receptor beta chain sequence and its context. The antigen is unknown. TCRdb's copy holds only in-frame clones and misses some; the assay was immunoSEQ multiplex PCR. The profile covers about 60,000 clones, with roughly 84% appearing a single time and 6.5% to 8% taken by the ten largest. Between the trimmed V and J ends, which lost 4 bases and 6 bases, there was a span of 13 bases. Germline CDR1 and CDR2: SGHTA and FQGNSA. The CDR3 spans 13 residues. The data stem from a study of T cell responses to AZD1222 COVID-19 vaccine. The overall study: Second-dose timings of about 4 or about 12 weeks were pooled. Study-level results: Donors skewed white British and female; clonal diversity was possibly underestimated. Spike-specific TCR repertoires showed rising breadth and depth after two AZD1222 doses. The study reported that nearly half of spike-specific TCRs target unmutated variant regions.

This sequence originates from an adult in good health. This chain links TRBV7-2 with TRBJ2-7; a possible D gene is TRBD1 (7 bases). Here the sequenced sample was peripheral blood, taken on day 0 of AZD1222 vaccination. The CDR3 here is CASSSNRGGEQYF. The CDR3, as DNA: TGTGCCAGCAGCTCAAACAGGGGAGGCGAGCAGTACTTC.